The next 26 T cell receptor beta chains were all read from a single sample in a study of OX40 agonist ivuxolimab in advanced cancers. Sequencing used immunoSEQ multiplex PCR; TCRdb keeps in-frame clones, though not all of them. The sample carries roughly 60,000 clones, about 84% recorded once. The sequenced sample was CD4+ or CD8+ T cells sorted from blood, obtained in a trial of the OX40 agonist ivuxolimab. The source of these receptors is an adult with an advanced solid tumor such as melanoma, head and neck, liver or kidney cancer.

The count of this clone is one. V is TRBV6-5 and J is TRBJ2-1, with D maybe TRBD1 (6 bases). Trimming removed 0 bases from V and 5 bases from J, with 8 bases in between. Germline V gene data show CDR1 as MNHEY and CDR2 as SVGAGI. The CDR3 extends over 14 amino acids. The CDR3 loop is CASSYSTGDNEQFF. The CDR3 DNA sequence: TGTGCCAGCAGTTACTCGACAGGAGACAATGAGCAGTTCTTC.

This chain joins TRBV11-3 and TRBJ2-7; possible D gene TRBD2, 5 bases. The CDR3 consists of 14 residues. V lost 4 bases, J lost 5 bases, and 15 bases lay in between. CDR1 and CDR2 from the germline V gene are SGHNT and YENEEA. The DNA for the CDR3 is TGTGCCAGCAGCTATCTTGCCAGCGGTAACGAGCAGTACTTC. It encodes CASSYLASGNEQYF.

This rearrangement joins TRBV19 to TRBJ1-2, with a tentative D call TRBD1 (6 bases). The CDR3 covers 15 residues. V gave up 6 bases and J gave up 2 bases, with 16 bases separating them. CDR1 LNHDA and CDR2 SQIVND come from the germline V gene (reference sequence). CDR3 loop: CASSPGGGANYGYTF. As DNA, the CDR3 is TGTGCCAGTAGCCCGGGTGGGGGCGCGAACTATGGCTACACCTTC.

The V gene is TRBV11-2, the J gene TRBJ2-1, with D perhaps matching TRBD2 (6 bases). The CDR3 has 15 residues. Trimming removed 1 base at V and 2 bases at J, with 9 bases between. Germline assignment: CDR1 SGHAT and CDR2 FQNNGV. The CDR3 sequence is CASSLGSGAYNEQFF. The CDR3 coding sequence is TGTGCCAGCAGCTTAGGTAGCGGAGCCTACAATGAGCAGTTCTTC.

The CDR3 reads CAIGPGPVSNQPQHF. The CDR3 bases are TGTGCCATCGGGCCAGGGCCGGTTAGCAATCAGCCCCAGCATTTT. The chain joins TRBV6-5 to TRBJ1-5, with D possibly being TRBD1 (5 bases). V gave up 10 bases and J gave up 0 bases, with 16 bases separating them. Germline V lookup: CDR1 MNHEY, CDR2 SVGAGI. CDR3 size: 15 residues.

The V call is TRBV5-3, the J call TRBJ1-2; D is perhaps TRBD1 (6 bases). TRBV5-3 is designated an ORF whose function remains uncertain. This CDR3 has 13 amino acids. V was pared by 4 bases and J by 8 bases, with 15 bases between. The DNA for the CDR3 is TGTGCCAGAAGCCGGCAGGGGAAGAGGGGCTACACCTTC. Translation gives CARSRQGKRGYTF.

The chain is built from TRBV7-8 and TRBJ1-2, with 8 bases that match TRBD1. J lost 3 bases, V lost 4 bases, and 16 bases had no gene match. The CDR3 contains 18 residues. Per the germline V gene, CDR1 is SGHVS and CDR2 is FQNEAQ. As DNA, the CDR3 is TGTGCCAGCAGCTCCGGAGCGCGGACAGGGAGTTCTTACTATGGCTACACCTTC. As protein: CASSSGARTGSSYYGYTF.

The V gene is TRBV5-1, the J gene TRBJ2-3; 12 bases map to TRBD2. The CDR3 runs to 19 residues. CDR1 is SGHRS, CDR2 YFSETQ, per germline. The V segment lost 0 bases and the J segment 0 bases; nucleotides outside the gene matches: 8. Here the CDR3 DNA reads TGCGCCAGCAGCTTGGGCAACCCTAGCGGGGGGGCTAGCACAGATACGCAGTATTTT. Protein sequence: CASSLGNPSGGASTDTQYF.

CDR3 coding DNA: TGTGCCAGCAGCTCCCGGACAGGGGTCGAGCAGTACTTC. Protein: CASSSRTGVEQYF. V usage is TRBV7-2 and J usage is TRBJ2-7; 9 bases map to TRBD1. The CDR3 is 13 amino acids. Germline V CDR1 and CDR2: SGHTA, FQGNSA. J gave up 6 bases and V 4 bases, and 4 bases lay outside the gene matches.

The V call is TRBV28, the J call TRBJ1-5, with 7 bases fitting TRBD1. CDR1 is MDHEN, CDR2 SYDVKM, per germline. Trimming took 4 bases from V and 2 from J; bases not matched to a gene: 2. CDR3 length: 14 residues. The CDR3 here is CASSSGTGNQPQHF. The DNA of the CDR3 is TGTGCCAGCAGTTCCGGGACAGGCAATCAGCCCCAGCATTTT.

A single count supports this clone. The chain combines TRBV4-2 with TRBJ1-5; 7 bases are a match to TRBD1. This CDR3 region has 17 residues. Germline CDR1 is LGHNA and CDR2 is YNFKEQ. V dropped 5 bases and J dropped 0; count of bases not matched to a gene: 10. CDR3 sequence reads: CASSSLTGLVSNQPQHF. CDR3 nucleotides: TGTGCCAGCAGCTCGTTGACAGGGCTAGTTAGCAATCAGCCCCAGCATTTT.

The chain recombines TRBV4-2 with TRBJ2-7, with D possibly called TRBD1 or TRBD2 (5 bases each). V lost 3 bases and J lost 2, with 11 bases in between. The CDR3 runs 14 residues. Germline-derived CDR1 and CDR2 are LGHNA and YNFKEQ. CDR3 nucleotide sequence: TGTGCCAGCAGCCAGGGGGACCCTCCCTACGAGCAGTACTTC. Amino acids: CASSQGDPPYEQYF.

This chain connects TRBV7-9 to TRBJ2-2; 7 positions agree with TRBD2. The CDR3 has 15 amino acids. CDR1 is SEHNR and CDR2 is FQNEAQ in the germline V gene (reference sequence). The junction had 5 bases not matched to a gene; V was cut back by 2 bases and J by 5 bases. The CDR3 spells CASSLSGDRTGELFF. CDR3 nucleotides: TGTGCCAGCAGCTTAAGCGGGGACCGGACCGGGGAGCTGTTTTTT.

The chain links TRBV6-1 to TRBJ2-3; possible D gene TRBD2, 5 bases. Per the germline V gene, CDR1 is MNHNS and CDR2 is SASEGT. This CDR3 comprises 16 residues. V lost 4 bases and J lost 2, with 16 bases in between. The CDR3 nucleotides are TGTGCCAGCAGTGTGTCTTTAAGCGGTAACACAGATACGCAGTATTTT. Amino acid sequence: CASSVSLSGNTDTQYF.

V is TRBV6-6 and J is TRBJ2-7; perhaps D is TRBD1 or TRBD2 (5 bases each). CDR1 is MNHNY, CDR2 SVGAGI, per germline (reference sequence). Trimming stripped 4 bases from V and 2 bases from J, with 9 bases between. There are 13 residues in the CDR3. The CDR3 coding sequence is TGTGCCAGCAGTTGGGACCTCACCTACGAGCAGTACTTC. Amino acids: CASSWDLTYEQYF.

In DNA, the CDR3 is TGTGCCAGCAGTGGGGGGGTAATCAATCAGCCCCAGCATTTT. Protein sequence: CASSGGVINQPQHF. The V and J genes are TRBV28 and TRBJ1-5; D possibly corresponds to TRBD1 (5 bases). The CDR3 has 14 amino acids. The germline V gene encodes CDR1 MDHEN and CDR2 SYDVKM. Trimming left V 5 bases short and J 3 bases short, with 11 bases between. The full variable domain, its missing parts supplied by reference TRBV28 and TRBJ1-5, is DVKVTQSSRYLVKRTGEKVFLECVQDMDHENMFWYRQDPGLGLRLIYFSYDVKMKEKGDIPEGYSVSREKKERFSLILESASTNQTSMYLCASSGGVINQPQHFGDGTRLSIL.

The rearrangement links TRBV28 to TRBJ1-2; D is ambiguous. The CDR3 has 10 amino acids. Germline lookup yields CDR1 MDHEN and CDR2 SYDVKM. Deletions cut 11 bases from V and 2 bases from J, with 6 bases between. CDR3: CAVQNYGYTF. The CDR3 DNA follows: TGTGCCGTACAGAACTATGGCTACACCTTC.

A word on this clone: The junction differs from germline at one of its ends, possibly a read error. This chain links TRBV11-3 with TRBJ1-4; a possible D gene is TRBD1 (6 bases). The CDR3 runs 15 residues. Germline lookup yields CDR1 SGHNT and CDR2 YENEEA. In nucleotides, the CDR3 is TGTGTCAGCAGCCCACGGACAGCAACTAATGAAAAACTGTTTTTT. Encoded protein: CVSSPRTATNEKLFF.

The V call is TRBV7-9, the J call TRBJ1-4, with D unresolved. The CDR3 is 13 amino acids. Germline V gene lookup returns CDR1 SEHNR and CDR2 FQNEAQ (reference sequence). Trimming pared 2 bases from V and 6 bases from J, leaving 7 bases between. CDR3 nucleotide sequence: TGTGCCAGCAGCTTAAGGGCGGATGAAAAACTGTTTTTT. Protein: CASSLRADEKLFF.

The chain carries TRBV7-2 and TRBJ1-2, with D maybe TRBD1 (6 bases). V lost 2 bases and J 4 bases, leaving 11 bases between the germline ends. The germline V gene encodes CDR1 SGHTA and CDR2 FQGNSA. This CDR3 region has 14 residues. CDR3 nucleotides: TGTGCCAGCAGCTTAACCCAGGGGCTCTATGGCTACACCTTC. Translating gives CASSLTQGLYGYTF.

The chain carries TRBV6-5 and TRBJ2-7; 7 bases align to TRBD1. This CDR3 is built from 15 residues. Germline assignment: CDR1 MNHEY and CDR2 SVGAGI. Trimming removed 6 bases from V and 6 bases from J; junction bases left unmatched: 14. CDR3 residues: CASSPLDREVSEQYF. The CDR3 DNA is TGTGCCAGCAGCCCCCTAGACAGGGAAGTCTCCGAGCAGTACTTC.

The chain couples TRBV7-2 to TRBJ1-2; maybe TRBD1 (6 bases). Germline lookup yields CDR1 SGHTA and CDR2 FQGNSA. Trimming pared 5 bases from V and 4 bases from J, leaving 14 bases between. This CDR3 has 14 residues. CDR3 nucleotide sequence: TGTGCCAGCAGCACACAGGGAGCCGGCTATGGCTACACCTTC. Translation gives CASSTQGAGYGYTF. Looking up the rest from reference TRBV7-2 and TRBJ1-2 gives the full variable domain: GAGVSQSPSNKVTEKGKDVELRCDPISGHTALYWYRQSLGQGLEFLIYFQGNSAPDKSGLPSDRFSAERTGGSVSTLTIQRTQQEDSAVYLCASSTQGAGYGYTFGSGTRLTVV.

The chain has TRBV2 and TRBJ2-1, with TRBD2 identical over 13 bases. Trimming cost V 5 bases and J 4 bases; bases outside gene matches: 5. CDR1 and CDR2 from the germline V gene are SNHLY and FYNNEI. The CDR3 is 16 amino acids. CDR3 nucleotide sequence: TGTGCCAGCAGTCGACTAGCGGGGGGCTATTACAATGAGCAGTTCTTC. This codes for CASSRLAGGYYNEQFF.

This clone was seen more than once but under ten times. DNA of the CDR3: TGCAGCGTTGGGACAGGGAATGAAAAACTGTTTTTT. Amino acid sequence: CSVGTGNEKLFF. The chain uses TRBV29-1 and TRBJ1-4; 8 nucleotides align to TRBD1. Trimming took 4 bases from V and 5 from J; bases not matched to a gene: 0. Germline V gives CDR1 SQVTM, CDR2 ANQGSEA. This CDR3 spans 12 amino acids.

This clone was detected once. The chain employs TRBV19 and TRBJ1-5, with D tentatively TRBD1 (5 bases). The germline gives CDR1 LNHDA, CDR2 SQIVND (reference sequence). The CDR3 totals 16 residues. V was pared by 8 bases and J by 5 bases, with 22 bases between. The chain's CDR3 is CASALGTGEGHQPQHF. The DNA of the CDR3 is TGTGCCAGTGCCCTGGGGACTGGGGAAGGCCATCAGCCCCAGCATTTT. Variable domain in full (rest from reference TRBV19 and TRBJ1-5): DGGITQSPKYLFRKEGQNVTLSCEQNLNHDAMYWYRQDPGQGLRLIYYSQIVNDFQKGDIAEGYSVSREKKESFPLTVTSAQKNPTAFYLCASALGTGEGHQPQHFGDGTRLSIL.

This chain uses TRBV30 with TRBJ1-5, with TRBD1 matching over 7 bases. The CDR3 covers 13 residues. CDR1 and CDR2 (germline): GTSNPN, SVGIG (reference sequence). J was trimmed by 5 bases and V by 3 bases; bases with no gene match: 4. The CDR3 sequence is CAWSNTGDQPQHF. The DNA of the CDR3 is TGTGCCTGGAGCAACACAGGGGATCAGCCCCAGCATTTT.